Reported below is one T cell receptor beta chain. Its target is unknown. The data are from a study of naive and memory T cell subsets. General study findings and limits: Each distinct alpha or beta sequence counts as one clonotype. RNA-based TCR counts may shift with T cell activation and differentiation.

Cells stained for CD3, CD4, CD8, CD45RA and CD27 were sorted into four subsets. Two oligonucleotides, mixed equimolar, formed the beta constant-region primer covering TRBC1 and TRBC2. Ligation attached a single-stranded oligonucleotide with a 12-nucleotide UMI and the SP2 primer to the cDNA 3' end. TCRdb re-called the UMI-ligation and nested PCR reads with MiXCR, one entry per CDR3 protein. The table has 120,000 to 150,000 distinct CDR3 sequences, 15% to 20% seen once; the top ten hold roughly 0.14%. The germline gives CDR1 LNHNV, CDR2 YYDKDF (reference sequence). The CDR3 totals 13 residues. Trimming removed 0 bases at V and 6 bases at J, with 3 bases between.

This TCR was sampled from a human donor in good health. V gene TRBV15 combines with J gene TRBJ1-6; no clear D gene. Sequencing was carried out using naive CD4+ T cells from blood. The DNA of the CDR3 is TGTGCCACCAGCAGAGATAGTAATTCACCCCTCCACTTT. This gives the protein CATSRDSNSPLHF.